The 30 T cell receptor beta chains below come from one sample, sequenced in a study of long-term antiretroviral therapy in people with HIV. Runs used v3.0 of the immunoSEQ assay and were done at survey level. TCRdb's copy holds only in-frame clones and misses some; the assay was immunoSEQ multiplex PCR. The repertoire holds some 15,000 clones, with 78% as singletons. The specimen was unsorted PBMCs, collected more than 3.1 years after starting antiretroviral therapy. Receptors were obtained from a woman aged 40-49 years with HIV.

This chain connects TRBV7-9 to TRBJ1-4; D is undetermined. CDR1 and CDR2 from the germline V gene are SEHNR and FQNEAQ (reference sequence). The CDR3 runs to 17 residues. V lost 4 bases and J lost 0, with 15 bases in between. The DNA of the CDR3 is TGTGCCAGCAGCTCCGTCGTCAAGGACTCAACTAATGAAAAACTGTTTTTT. It encodes CASSSVVKDSTNEKLFF.

This clone was recorded a few times. The chain has TRBV30 and TRBJ2-2, with D possibly being TRBD2 (6 bases). Germline V gene data show CDR1 as GTSNPN and CDR2 as SVGIG (reference sequence). The CDR3 has 16 amino acids. Trimming took off 7 bases at V and 5 bases at J, with 23 bases between the two ends. The DNA for the CDR3 is TGTGCCTCACTCCCGCTGACGGCCCGGGGGACCGGGGAGCTGTTTTTT. Amino acids: CASLPLTARGTGELFF.

The chain carries TRBV18 and TRBJ1-6; perhaps TRBD1 as D (5 bases). Germline CDR1 reads KGHSH; CDR2 reads LQKENI. The CDR3 spans 12 residues. Trimming stripped 3 bases from V and 14 bases from J, with 11 bases between. CDR3 residues: CASSPEGRALHF. DNA of the CDR3: TGTGCCAGCTCACCTGAAGGCAGGGCCCTCCACTTT.

The J gene is TRBJ1-1, the V gene TRBV6-5; D possibly corresponds to TRBD1 (5 bases). Trimming took 2 bases from V and 4 from J, leaving 11 bases between them. Germline values: CDR1 MNHEY, CDR2 SVGAGI. This CDR3 has 14 amino acids. CDR3 coding DNA: TGTGCCAGCAGTTACCATGAGAGGGGCACTGAAGCTTTCTTT. Protein: CASSYHERGTEAFF.

The chain joins TRBV6-6 to TRBJ1-1, with TRBD1 identical over 7 bases. CDR3 size: 15 residues. Germline CDR1 reads MNHNY; CDR2 reads SVGAGI (reference sequence). V was clipped by 2 bases and J by 6 bases; unmatched bases: 9. The CDR3 coding sequence is TGTGCCAGCAGTTACACGAACAGGGGCTCCGCTGAAGCTTTCTTT. Translation: CASSYTNRGSAEAFF.

The chain links TRBV30 to TRBJ2-5, with D perhaps given as TRBD1 or TRBD2 (5 bases each). The J call may be wrong; the DNA end is better matched by TRBJ2-7. Germline V lookup: CDR1 GTSNPN, CDR2 SVGIG (reference sequence). CDR3 length equals 12 residues. The CDR3 here is CAWSQGVYEQYF. CDR3 DNA: TGTGCCTGGAGTCAGGGAGTCTACGAGCAGTACTTC.

The chain is built from TRBV30 and TRBJ2-6, with D possibly matching TRBD1 (5 bases). V shed 5 bases and J shed 0 bases, with 23 bases lying between them. CDR1 is GTSNPN, CDR2 SVGIG, per germline (reference sequence). The CDR3 is 19 residues long. DNA of the CDR3: TGTGCCTGGGTTACCGGCCACGACAGACCATACTCTGGGGCCAACGTCCTGACTTTC. Residues: CAWVTGHDRPYSGANVLTF.

In its sample, this clone was seen once. The rearrangement joins TRBV7-8 to TRBJ2-5, with 12 bases that match TRBD2. Trimming cost V 1 base and J 5 bases; bases outside gene matches: 11. The length of the CDR3 is 18 residues. Germline V lookup: CDR1 SGHVS, CDR2 FQNEAQ. The CDR3 DNA sequence: TGTGCCAGCAGCTTAGGGCTAGCGGGGGGGCCTTGGCGGGAGACCCAGTACTTC. It encodes CASSLGLAGGPWRETQYF. The variable domain in full, completed from reference TRBV7-8 and TRBJ2-5, reads GAGVSQSPRYKVAKRGQDVALRCDPISGHVSLFWYQQALGQGPEFLTYFQNEAQLDKSGLPSDRFFAERPEGSVSTLKIQRTQQEDSAVYLCASSLGLAGGPWRETQYFGPGTRLLVL.

V gene TRBV7-9 combines with J gene TRBJ2-3, with 9 bases lining up with TRBD1. The trim removed 5 bases at V and 6 bases at J, leaving 6 bases unmatched. This CDR3 spans 14 amino acids. Germline V gene lookup returns CDR1 SEHNR and CDR2 FQNEAQ (reference sequence). CDR3 loop: CASSSWTGEDTQYF. CDR3 nucleotides: TGTGCCAGCAGCAGCTGGACAGGGGAGGATACGCAGTATTTT.

The V call is TRBV4-1, the J call TRBJ2-7; the D gene is possibly TRBD2 (6 bases). Trimming left V 1 base short and J 7 bases short, with 20 bases between. The CDR3 loop spans 16 amino acids. CDR1 MGHRA and CDR2 YSYEKL come from the germline V gene. The chain's CDR3 is CASSQGGGTHPGEQYF. The CDR3 bases are TGCGCCAGCAGCCAAGGGGGCGGGACCCACCCTGGGGAGCAGTACTTC.

The chain couples TRBV7-2 to TRBJ2-1; D may be TRBD1 (6 bases). Germline V lookup: CDR1 SGHTA, CDR2 FQGNSA. The CDR3 runs to 12 residues. Trimming took 4 bases from V and 10 from J, leaving 11 bases between them. The CDR3 bases are TGTGCCAGCAGCTATATAGACAGGGAGCAGTTCTTC. Encoded protein: CASSYIDREQFF. Variable domain in full (rest from reference TRBV7-2 and TRBJ2-1): GAGVSQSPSNKVTEKGKDVELRCDPISGHTALYWYRQSLGQGLEFLIYFQGNSAPDKSGLPSDRFSAERTGGSVSTLTIQRTQQEDSAVYLCASSYIDREQFFGPGTRLTVL.

The J gene is TRBJ1-1, the V gene TRBV6-6; no firm D call. From germline, CDR1 is MNHNY and CDR2 SVGAGI (reference sequence). V was cut by 2 bases and J by 6 bases, with 7 bases left in between. This CDR3 comprises 12 residues. CDR3 protein: CASSYAWAEAFF. Written as DNA, the CDR3 is TGTGCCAGCAGTTACGCTTGGGCTGAAGCTTTCTTT.

The chain is built from TRBV5-4 and TRBJ2-5; 7 nucleotides match TRBD1. The CDR3 runs 14 residues. Germline CDR1 reads SGHNT; CDR2 reads YYREEE (reference sequence). Germline trimming cut 5 bases from V and 5 bases from J; bases unmatched to any gene: 9. Written as DNA, the CDR3 is TGTGCCAGCAGTATGCAGGGGGTTACGGAGACCCAGTACTTC. It translates to CASSMQGVTETQYF.

V gene TRBV28 combines with J gene TRBJ2-5; TRBD2 matches at 9 bases. This CDR3 has 15 residues. The V gene end was trimmed by 7 bases and the J gene end by 5 bases; junction bases not matched to a gene: 11. The germline V gene has CDR1 MDHEN and CDR2 SYDVKM. CDR3 loop: CASTSLRGGGETQYF. The CDR3 bases are TGTGCCAGCACCTCTTTGCGGGGGGGCGGGGAGACCCAGTACTTC.

This clone was found a few times. The chain couples TRBV2 to TRBJ1-1; D remains ambiguous. Germline V gene sequence: CDR1 SNHLY, CDR2 FYNNEI. The V end was cut by 3 bases, the J end by 3 bases, with 8 bases between. This CDR3 comprises 13 residues. CDR3 nucleotides: TGTGCCAGCAGTGACAGAACCTACACTGAAGCTTTCTTT. It yields the protein CASSDRTYTEAFF.

This rearrangement joins TRBV18 to TRBJ2-7, with D perhaps matching TRBD2 (7 bases). The CDR3 is 17 amino acids. V was clipped by 2 bases and J by 6 bases, with 23 bases between them. Germline V gene lookup returns CDR1 KGHSH and CDR2 LQKENI. The CDR3 loop reads CASSPGTGGLTPGEQYF. The DNA for the CDR3 is TGTGCCAGCTCACCAGGCACGGGGGGCCTTACTCCTGGCGAGCAGTACTTC.

The chain employs TRBV7-8 and TRBJ1-4; 11 nucleotides line up with TRBD1. Losses at the gene ends were 2 bases for V and 9 bases for J; bases not matched to a gene: 11. Germline V CDR1 and CDR2: SGHVS, FQNEAQ. The CDR3 contains 17 residues. Written as DNA, the CDR3 is TGTGCCAGCAGCTTATCCGGACCCGGGACAGGGGGGCAAAAACTGTTTTTT. Translated, it gives CASSLSGPGTGGQKLFF.

This clone was seen a few times. V gene TRBV18 combines with J gene TRBJ2-3, with D perhaps being TRBD1 or TRBD2 (5 bases each). Germline lookup yields CDR1 KGHSH and CDR2 LQKENI. CDR3 length: 16 residues. The germline V and J ends were trimmed by 1 base and 1 base, with 12 bases remaining between them. Here the CDR3 DNA reads TGTGCCAGCTCACCACGAGAGCTGGGGGGCACAGATACGCAGTATTTT. Translation: CASSPRELGGTDTQYF.

The CDR3 sequence: CASSRGEAVNTEAFF. The CDR3 bases are TGCGCCAGCAGCCGGGGGGAGGCGGTGAACACTGAAGCTTTCTTT. The chain is built from TRBV4-1 and TRBJ1-1; TRBD1 might be the D (5 bases). This CDR3 comprises 15 residues. The germline gives CDR1 MGHRA, CDR2 YSYEKL. The V end was cut by 4 bases, the J end by 0 bases, with 12 bases between.

The chain recombines TRBV5-1 with TRBJ2-2, with 9 bases lining up with TRBD1. There are 15 residues in the CDR3. Unmatched junction bases numbered 6, after V lost 5 bases and J lost 4 bases. Germline values: CDR1 SGHRS, CDR2 YFSETQ. For the CDR3, the DNA is TGCGCCAGCAGGCCCGGGACAGGGCCCACCGGGGAGCTGTTTTTT. Its protein product is CASRPGTGPTGELFF. The full variable domain, its missing parts supplied by reference TRBV5-1 and TRBJ2-2, is KAGVTQTPRYLIKTRGQQVTLSCSPISGHRSVSWYQQTPGQGLQFLFEYFSETQRNKGNFPGRFSGRQFSNSRSEMNVSTLELGDSALYLCASRPGTGPTGELFFGEGSRLTVL.

The chain's CDR3 is CASAVQSGTYEQYF. The CDR3 nucleotides are TGTGCCAGTGCGGTCCAGAGCGGGACTTACGAGCAGTACTTC. This chain links TRBV6-6 with TRBJ2-7; 7 nucleotides align to TRBD2. Germline CDR1 is MNHNY and CDR2 is SVGAGI (reference sequence). V shed 9 bases, J shed 4 bases, and the junction held 12 bases outside the gene matches. The CDR3 contains 14 residues.

The V gene is TRBV2, the J gene TRBJ1-4, with 7 bases identical to TRBD1. Germline trimming cut 4 bases from V and 8 bases from J; bases unmatched to any gene: 4. This CDR3 comprises 13 residues. CDR1 is SNHLY and CDR2 is FYNNEI in the germline V gene. The CDR3 sequence: CASSVRGREKLFF. Here the CDR3 DNA reads TGTGCCAGCAGTGTGAGGGGGCGAGAAAAACTGTTTTTT.

The chain joins TRBV10-3 to TRBJ1-2; possible D gene TRBD1, 6 bases. CDR1 and CDR2 from the germline V gene are ENHRY and SYGVKD. The V and J ends lost 6 bases and 1 base respectively, with 9 bases between them. This CDR3 region has 13 residues. CDR3 sequence: CAIRVGGNYGYTF. CDR3 in DNA: TGTGCCATCAGAGTAGGGGGTAACTATGGCTACACCTTC.

The V and J genes are TRBV5-4 and TRBJ2-3, with TRBD1 matching over 9 bases. Unmatched junction bases numbered 12, after V lost 4 bases and J lost 3 bases. In germline, CDR1 is SGHNT, CDR2 YYREEE (reference sequence). The CDR3 runs 17 residues. In DNA, the CDR3 is TGTGCCAGCAGCCCGTCCCGGGACAGGGTAAGAACAGATACGCAGTATTTT. It translates to CASSPSRDRVRTDTQYF.

The chain employs TRBV30 and TRBJ1-2; no firm D call. The germline CDR1 and CDR2 sequences are GTSNPN and SVGIG (reference sequence). There are 13 residues in the CDR3. Trimming pared 5 bases from V and 11 bases from J, leaving 21 bases between. CDR3 nucleotide sequence: TGTGCCTGGGCCCAAGGTGGGTCCCTTCGGTACACCTTC. Translated, it gives CAWAQGGSLRYTF.

V usage is TRBV7-9 and J usage is TRBJ2-3; tentative D call: TRBD2 (6 bases). V was shortened by 5 bases and J by 0 bases, with 18 bases between the two germline ends. The CDR3 runs 17 residues. Germline V gives CDR1 SEHNR, CDR2 FQNEAQ (reference sequence). CDR3 sequence (DNA): TGTGCCAGCAGCGAAATCCTAGCGTGGGGGAGCACAGATACGCAGTATTTT. This sequence encodes CASSEILAWGSTDTQYF.

The chain is built from TRBV6-5 and TRBJ2-3; 8 bases agree with TRBD2. This CDR3 has 14 residues. Germline V gene data show CDR1 as MNHEY and CDR2 as SVGAGI. V dropped 7 bases and J dropped 3; count of bases not matched to a gene: 6. CDR3 region: CASNPGGWTDTQYF. In nucleotides, the CDR3 is TGTGCCAGCAACCCGGGGGGGTGGACAGATACGCAGTATTTT.

This chain links TRBV7-8 with TRBJ1-5; a weak D match, TRBD1 (6 bases). Germline V gene lookup returns CDR1 SGHVS and CDR2 FQNEAQ. The CDR3 loop spans 17 amino acids. V gave up 5 bases and J gave up 2 bases, with 19 bases separating them. For the CDR3, the DNA is TGTGCCAGCAGCCCCCGAGGGGGGTCTGCGGGCAATCAGCCCCAGCATTTT. Protein: CASSPRGGSAGNQPQHF.

The chain links TRBV7-9 to TRBJ1-2; 9 bases match TRBD1. CDR1 and CDR2 from the germline V gene are SEHNR and FQNEAQ (reference sequence). With V trimmed by 5 bases and J by 2 bases, 3 bases remained unmatched. The length of the CDR3 is 14 residues. The CDR3 is CASSAGQGNYGYTF. DNA of the CDR3: TGTGCCAGCAGCGCCGGACAGGGGAACTATGGCTACACCTTC.

The chain links TRBV30 to TRBJ2-7; the D is unclear. The germline V gene has CDR1 GTSNPN and CDR2 SVGIG (reference sequence). CDR3 size: 15 residues. Trimming removed 1 base from V and 1 base from J, with 14 bases in between. CDR3 loop: CAWSDIQRFSYEQYF. DNA of the CDR3: TGTGCCTGGAGTGACATACAGCGATTTTCCTACGAGCAGTACTTC. The whole variable domain, remainder taken from reference TRBV30 and TRBJ2-7, is SQTIHQWPATLVQPVGSPLSLECTVEGTSNPNLYWYRQAAGRGLQLLFYSVGIGQISSEVPQNLSASRPQDRQFILSSKKLLLSDSGFYLCAWSDIQRFSYEQYFGPGTRLTVT.